This paragraph reports one T cell receptor beta chain. Each donor was healthy, and each was a bone marrow donor. This record comes from a study of cytomegalovirus exposure and HLA in healthy donors. In the PCR, 60 Vbeta and 13 Jbeta primers were used. TCRdb keeps only in-frame clones here, not all; method: immunoSEQ multiplex PCR. Among roughly 180,000 clones listed, approximately 81% were seen once. The CDR3 has 11 amino acids. Trimming took off 1 base at V and 10 bases at J, with 5 bases between the two ends. Germline lookup yields CDR1 LNHDA and CDR2 SQIVND (reference sequence). This TCR derives from a male donor in good health and CMV-seronegative. This rearrangement joins TRBV19 to TRBJ2-1, with no clear D. Material for sequencing was PBMCs. The DNA of the CDR3 is TGTGCCAGTAGTATAGGGCCGGAGCAGTTCTTC. This sequence encodes CASSIGPEQFF.